Presented here are 7 T cell receptor beta chains from one specimen sequenced in a study of T cell responses to AZD1222 COVID-19 vaccine. The repertoire was sequenced with immunoSEQ multiplex PCR; TCRdb's copy has only in-frame clones and lacks some. The sample lists tens of thousands of clones; about 83% were seen once. Material: peripheral blood, obtained on day 0 of AZD1222 vaccination. These TCRs come from an adult in good health.

This clone was observed a handful of times. The gene calls are TRBV27 and TRBJ2-3; D might be TRBD1 or TRBD2, each matching 6 bases. CDR3 length equals 18 residues. Germline values: CDR1 MNHEY, CDR2 SMNVEV (reference sequence). V lost 6 bases and J 5 bases, leaving 27 bases between the germline ends. The CDR3 reads CASSSWLGGDFELDTQYF. Written as DNA, the CDR3 is TGTGCCAGCAGCTCCTGGCTGGGGGGCGATTTTGAATTAGATACGCAGTATTTT.

The V gene is TRBV10-1, the J gene TRBJ2-1; 7 bases align to TRBD1. The CDR3 has 13 residues. The germline CDR1 and CDR2 sequences are WNHNN and SYGVQD (reference sequence). V lost 6 bases and J lost 4; bases outside the gene matches: 3. In nucleotides, the CDR3 is TGCGCCAGCAGCTCGGGACAGTACAATGAGCAGTTCTTC. Protein: CASSSGQYNEQFF.

The chain employs TRBV5-6 and TRBJ2-3; 8 bases line up with TRBD2. The CDR3 length is 15 residues. Germline V CDR1 and CDR2: SGHDT, YYEEEE. V was clipped by 5 bases and J by 5 bases; unmatched bases: 10. For the CDR3, the DNA is TGTGCCAGCAGTCCCAGCCAGCGGGGGTTAGATACGCAGTATTTT. Its translation is CASSPSQRGLDTQYF.

The CDR3 reads CASSGDSNYGYTF. The CDR3 region has the DNA TGCGCCAGCAGTGGGGATTCTAACTATGGCTACACCTTC. The chain joins TRBV10-1 to TRBJ1-2; D call uncertain. Germline V lookup: CDR1 WNHNN, CDR2 SYGVQD (reference sequence). The CDR3 is 13 amino acids. The V and J ends lost 4 bases and 0 bases respectively, with 6 bases between them.

The chain couples TRBV27 to TRBJ2-6; D perhaps matches TRBD1 (5 bases). Trimming removed 4 bases from V and 4 bases from J, with 17 bases in between. The germline CDR1 and CDR2 sequences are MNHEY and SMNVEV (reference sequence). CDR3 size: 17 residues. The CDR3 here is CASSSRTPYAGANVLTF. CDR3 coding DNA: TGTGCCAGCAGTTCGAGGACACCCTACGCGGGGGCCAACGTCCTGACTTTC.

The rearrangement uses TRBV28 and TRBJ2-7, with a possible D match to TRBD2 (7 bases). The germline V gene has CDR1 MDHEN and CDR2 SYDVKM. V dropped 5 bases and J dropped 9 bases, with 26 bases sitting between them. This CDR3 spans 16 amino acids. For the CDR3, the DNA is TGTGCCAGCAGTCAACTCTCAGGGGAGAGCGGGGTAAGGCAGTACTTC. Translating gives CASSQLSGESGVRQYF.

The rearrangement links TRBV12-3 or TRBV12-4 to TRBJ1-1; TRBD1 is a possible D gene (5 bases). The CDR3 length is 12 residues. Trimming took off 6 bases at V and 10 bases at J, with 15 bases between the two ends. The CDR3 spells CASRRGDLRAFF. CDR3 sequence (DNA): TGTGCCAGCAGGCGAGGGGATTTACGAGCTTTCTTT.